This paragraph covers one T cell receptor (beta chain) sequence. The antigen is unknown. TCRdb keeps only in-frame clones here, not all; method: immunoSEQ multiplex PCR. The data contain about 110,000 clones, 70% to 90% of them singletons. These data originate in a study of T cell responses to AZD1222 COVID-19 vaccine. Study-level points and caveats: Spike-specific TCR breadth and depth both grew after two AZD1222 doses. Per reports, nearly half of all spike-specific TCRs target regions that are unmutated in variants. The span of vaccine-associated CD4 TCRs extended across spike, with dominance at 160-218 and 743-854. In a largely white British group with more females than males, clonal diversity was possibly underestimated.

Germline assignment: CDR1 LNHNV and CDR2 YYDKDF (reference sequence). This CDR3 is 12 amino acids long. With 8 bases removed from V and 1 base from J, the gap between germline ends came to 8 bases. The chain carries TRBV15 and TRBJ1-1; D unclear. This sequence was found in an adult who received the AZD1222 COVID-19 vaccine. This specimen consisted of peripheral blood, obtained 28 days after the second AZD1222 dose. CDR3 amino acids: CATRKGNTEAFF. CDR3 in DNA: TGTGCCACCCGTAAGGGGAACACTGAAGCTTTCTTT.